The 27 T cell receptor beta chains below were found in one sample sequenced in a study of T cell repertoires in cytomegalovirus infection. TCRdb called the reads again in MiXCR, with one record for every CDR3 protein. The table includes about 920,000 distinct CDR3 sequences, approximately 33% detected once. Antigen specificity for these receptors is unknown. This sample comprised cultured CD8+ T cells from PBMCs, obtained from culture after CMV antigen stimulation. The receptor source for this set is a human donor in good health (CMV status not recorded). Some clones in this sample may be carry-over from other donors' samples.

This clonotype was picked up a small number of times. The V and J genes are TRBV11-2 and TRBJ2-7; D may be TRBD2 (5 bases). The CDR3 loop spans 12 amino acids. CDR1 and CDR2 from the germline V gene are SGHAT and FQNNGV. The germline V and J ends were trimmed by 3 bases and 6 bases, with 9 bases remaining between them. The CDR3 nucleotides read TGTGCCAGCAGCTTCGAGGGTCTCGAGCAGTACGTC. Residues: CASSFEGLEQYV.

This clonotype came up a few times. The V call is TRBV5-4, the J call TRBJ2-5; D is unclear. This CDR3 region has 12 residues. Germline values: CDR1 SGHNT, CDR2 YYREEE (reference sequence). The ends were cut back, 0 bases at V and 2 bases at J, with 2 bases in the middle. CDR3 DNA sequence: TGTGCCAGCAGCTTGGAACAAGAGACCCAGTACTTC. It encodes CASSLEQETQYF. The whole variable domain, filled in from reference TRBV5-4 and TRBJ2-5, reads ETGVTQSPTHLIKTRGQQVTLRCSSQSGHNTVSWYQQALGQGPQFIFQYYREEENGRGNFPPRFSGLQFPNYSSELNVNALELDDSALYLCASSLEQETQYFGPGTRLLVL.

This clonotype has a handful of counts. V is TRBV29-1 and J is TRBJ2-3; no firm D call. This CDR3 has 13 amino acids. Trimming took 2 bases from V and 6 from J, leaving 12 bases between them. The germline CDR1 and CDR2 sequences are SQVTM and ANQGSEA. The CDR3 DNA sequence: TGCAGCGTTGAACGGGTGACTCAGGATACGCAGTATTTT. Translating it yields CSVERVTQDTQYF.

The chain employs TRBV9 and TRBJ2-5; D is perhaps TRBD2 (6 bases). The V end lost 4 bases, the J end lost 2 bases, and 15 bases lay between the germline ends. The CDR3 spans 15 residues. Germline V gene data show CDR1 as SGDLS and CDR2 as YYNGEE. The CDR3 loop reads CASSTYGGTQETQYF. The CDR3 DNA is TGTGCCAGCAGCACATATGGCGGGACGCAAGAGACCCAGTACTTC.

This clonotype was counted only a few times. The chain employs TRBV7-9 and TRBJ1-5; no definite D call. Trimming removed 5 bases at V and 0 bases at J, with 11 bases between. Germline CDR1 is SEHNR and CDR2 is FQNEAQ (reference sequence). The CDR3 contains 15 residues. The CDR3 bases are TGTGCCAGCAGCCCCCCCGAAGGTAGCAATCAGCCCCAGCATTTT. Residues: CASSPPEGSNQPQHF. Combining the CDR3 with reference TRBV7-9 and TRBJ1-5 gives the whole variable domain DTGVSQNPRHKITKRGQNVTFRCDPISEHNRLYWYRQTLGQGPEFLTYFQNEAQLEKSRLLSDRFSAERPKGSFSTLEIQRTEQGDSAMYLCASSPPEGSNQPQHFGDGTRLSIL.

This clonotype has a count of ten or more. The chain employs TRBV6-1 and TRBJ2-1; D unclear. CDR1 and CDR2 from the germline V gene are MNHNS and SASEGT. The length of the CDR3 is 17 residues. V lost 0 bases and J 0 bases, leaving 12 bases between the germline ends. Here the CDR3 DNA reads TGTGCCAGCAGTGAAGCTGGCCTCCTCAGCTCCTACAATGAGCAGTTCTTC. Encoded protein: CASSEAGLLSSYNEQFF.

A few counts support this clonotype. CDR3 in amino acids: CASSHIQGFGYTF. DNA for the CDR3: TGTGCCAGCAGCCACATACAGGGTTTCGGCTACACCTTC. The rearrangement uses TRBV11-2 and TRBJ1-2; maybe TRBD1 (6 bases). CDR1 SGHAT and CDR2 FQNNGV come from the germline V gene. Trimming shortened V by 5 bases and J by 8 bases, and 15 bases separated the two germline ends. The CDR3 loop spans 13 amino acids.

This clonotype was seen a few times. V gene TRBV7-9 combines with J gene TRBJ1-2; D gene ambiguous. This CDR3 spans 13 amino acids. V gave up 2 bases and J gave up 5 bases, with 9 bases separating them. The V gene's germline CDR1 is SEHNR and CDR2 FQNEAQ (reference sequence). The CDR3 protein is CASSLNGPYGYTF. Here the CDR3 DNA reads TGTGCCAGCAGCTTAAACGGGCCTTATGGCTACACCTTC.

To note about this clonotype: In this CDR3 the conserved last residue, phenylalanine or tryptophan, is missing, so a read error is likely. V is TRBV6-8 and J is TRBJ2-7; D may be TRBD1 (5 bases). The CDR3 totals 15 residues. Germline CDR1 MNHGY, CDR2 SAAAGT. The V and J ends lost 6 bases and 4 bases respectively, with 19 bases between them. Here the CDR3 reads CASRVTPSDSYEQYC. The CDR3 bases are TGTGCCAGCAGAGTTACTCCAAGCGACAGTTACGAGCAGTACTGC.

This clonotype was recorded a few times. V is TRBV12-3 or TRBV12-4 and J is TRBJ2-7, with TRBD2 identical over 8 bases. This CDR3 is built from 14 residues. With V trimmed by 5 bases and J by 8 bases, 11 bases remained unmatched. CDR3 coding DNA: TGTGCCAGCAGTCCGGGACTAGGGATGGGCCAGCAGTACGTC. Protein sequence: CASSPGLGMGQQYV.

This clonotype was recorded at least ten times. V and J are TRBV6-2 or TRBV6-3 and TRBJ2-7, with TRBD1 matching over 9 bases. Unmatched junction bases numbered 9, after V lost 2 bases and J lost 4 bases. Germline CDR1 reads MNHEY; CDR2 reads SVGEGT. The CDR3 spans 16 residues. CDR3 in amino acids: CASSYVSRTGVYEQYV. CDR3 sequence (DNA): TGTGCCAGCAGTTACGTTAGCAGGACAGGGGTTTACGAGCAGTACGTC.

V and J are TRBV2 and TRBJ2-1; D is unclear. Germline CDR1 is SNHLY and CDR2 is FYNNEI. The CDR3 is 16 amino acids. Trimming shortened V by 1 base and J by 4 bases, and 14 bases separated the two germline ends. Here the CDR3 DNA reads TGTGCCAGCAGTGAAGGCCTCTCCACTACTTACAATGAGCAGTTCTTC. As protein: CASSEGLSTTYNEQFF.

The gene calls are TRBV24-1 and TRBJ2-5; the match to TRBD1 covers 9 bases. Trimming removed 6 bases from V and 2 bases from J; junction bases left unmatched: 6. CDR1 is KGHDR and CDR2 is SFDVKD in the germline V gene. The CDR3 covers 15 residues. The CDR3 spells CATSQMDRGQETQYF. CDR3 coding DNA: TGTGCCACCAGTCAGATGGACAGGGGACAAGAGACCCAGTACTTC.

This chain joins TRBV2 and TRBJ2-5; 8 bases are a match to TRBD1. The junction had 7 bases not matched to a gene; V was cut back by 7 bases and J by 6 bases. The germline V gene has CDR1 SNHLY and CDR2 FYNNEI. The CDR3 has 13 amino acids. In DNA, the CDR3 is TGTGCCAGCACCCCGCAGGGGGCGAAGACCCAGTACTTC. Translating it yields CASTPQGAKTQYF.

Turning to this clonotype: One end of the junction fails to match germline, which may point to a read error. The rearrangement links TRBV19 to TRBJ2-2, with D perhaps matching TRBD2 (8 bases). Germline V lookup: CDR1 LNHDA, CDR2 SQIVND (reference sequence). The CDR3 consists of 14 residues. CDR3 sequence (DNA): TGTGCCCTGAGGGGCAGGGGGGATAGCGGGGAGCTGGTTTTT. Protein product: CALRGRGDSGELVF.

There are a few counts of this clonotype. The chain has TRBV13 and TRBJ2-6; D unresolved. This CDR3 contains 14 residues. Germline V gene lookup returns CDR1 PRHDT and CDR2 FYEKMQ (reference sequence). V lost 3 bases to trimming and J lost 5 bases, with 8 bases between them. The CDR3 loop reads CASSFGSRANVLTF. The CDR3 nucleotides are TGTGCCAGCAGCTTCGGATCCAGGGCCAACGTCCTGACTTTC.

Details on this clonotype: A read error may produce the germline difference seen at one junction end. The chain recombines TRBV23-1 with TRBJ2-1; D is perhaps TRBD1 or TRBD2 (5 bases each). TRBV23-1 is treated as an ORF (open reading frame) with a function not yet certain. The CDR3 contains 14 residues. CDR3 residues: CASGHGPGTVEQFF. The CDR3 coding sequence is TGCGCCAGCGGTCACGGGCCAGGGACCGTTGAGCAGTTCTTC.

The table lists this clonotype with many counts. The chain combines TRBV27 with TRBJ1-6; possible D gene TRBD1, 5 bases. Deletions cut 0 bases from V and 2 bases from J, with 14 bases between. The germline gives CDR1 MNHEY, CDR2 SMNVEV (reference sequence). The CDR3 runs to 18 residues. This CDR3 reads CASSLSGDGYTYNSPLHF. The CDR3, as DNA: TGTGCCAGCAGTTTATCAGGGGACGGTTACACCTATAATTCACCCCTCCACTTT.

This clonotype was recorded many times. The chain combines TRBV12-3 or TRBV12-4 with TRBJ2-7; the match to TRBD1 covers 8 bases. This CDR3 is 13 amino acids long. Trimming took 8 bases from V and 4 from J; bases not matched to a gene: 7. CDR3 DNA sequence: TGTGCCAGCTCGACCGGGACAGGTTACGAGCAGTACTTC. Translating gives CASSTGTGYEQYF.

The rearrangement links TRBV10-3 to TRBJ1-2; D unclear. V dropped 1 base and J dropped 2 bases, with 8 bases sitting between them. Germline V CDR1 and CDR2: ENHRY, SYGVKD. The length of the CDR3 is 14 residues. The CDR3 reads CAISEWDGNYGYTF. The CDR3 coding sequence is TGTGCCATCAGTGAGTGGGATGGGAACTATGGCTACACCTTC.

The gene calls are TRBV2 and TRBJ2-7; 11 positions match TRBD1. The CDR3 sequence is 17 residues long. The germline V gene encodes CDR1 SNHLY and CDR2 FYNNEI. After removal of 7 bases from V and 0 bases from J, the junction contained 11 bases not matched to a gene. The CDR3 reads CASIRDRGDPFSYEQYF. The CDR3, as DNA: TGTGCCAGCATTCGGGACAGGGGGGACCCGTTCTCCTACGAGCAGTACTTC.

This clonotype has ten or more counts. The genes are TRBV6-2 or TRBV6-3 and TRBJ2-1, with a tentative D call TRBD1 (5 bases). V was trimmed by 4 bases and J by 15 bases, leaving 13 bases between them. Germline-derived CDR1 and CDR2 are MNHEY and SVGEGT. This CDR3 is 11 amino acids long. This chain's CDR3 is CASSFDRLRFF. DNA for the CDR3: TGTGCCAGCAGTTTTGACAGATTACGGTTCTTC.

This clonotype was counted between two and nine times. The J gene is TRBJ2-6, the V gene TRBV7-9; 7 nucleotides match TRBD1. J lost 4 bases, V lost 4 bases, and 7 bases had no gene match. The CDR3 spans 16 residues. Looked up from germline, CDR1 is SEHNR and CDR2 is FQNEAQ (reference sequence). CDR3 coding DNA: TGTGCCAGCAGCTCAGAGGGGGCTCTGGGGGCCAACGTCCTGACTTTC. This encodes CASSSEGALGANVLTF.

The gene calls are TRBV6-1 and TRBJ2-1; 13 bases line up with TRBD2. Trimming cost V 3 bases and J 6 bases; bases outside gene matches: 8. CDR1 MNHNS and CDR2 SASEGT come from the germline V gene. This CDR3 region has 17 residues. The CDR3, as DNA: TGTGCCAGCAGTGATTCGCCGGGACTAGCGGGGCCCAATGAGCAGTTCTTC. Translating gives CASSDSPGLAGPNEQFF.

This chain joins TRBV6-5 and TRBJ1-2; TRBD1 aligns across 7 bases. The length of the CDR3 is 16 residues. V trimming: 6 bases; J trimming: 4 bases; junction bases outside the gene matches: 14. CDR1 is MNHEY and CDR2 is SVGAGI in the germline V gene. The CDR3 nucleotides read TGTGCCAGCAGAAACCCGGGACAGCTTAGCAGCTATGGCTACACCTTC. Translating gives CASRNPGQLSSYGYTF.

This clonotype has only a few counts. The chain employs TRBV27 and TRBJ2-3; 10 bases match TRBD2. From germline, CDR1 is MNHEY and CDR2 SMNVEV (reference sequence). This CDR3 region has 19 residues. After removal of 2 bases from V and 4 bases from J, the junction contained 15 bases not matched to a gene. The DNA for the CDR3 is TGTGCCAGCAGTTTAAGGAGCGGGGGGGCCGTTTCCAGCTCAGATACGCAGTATTTT. Translating gives CASSLRSGGAVSSSDTQYF.

This clonotype has just one count. This rearrangement joins TRBV20-1 to TRBJ1-1; no reliable D call. There are 14 residues in the CDR3. V was cut by 2 bases and J by 4 bases, with 14 bases left in between. Per the germline V gene, CDR1 is DFQATT and CDR2 is SNEGSKA (reference sequence). The CDR3 DNA is TGCAGTGCTAGACAGTTGCTGGGAGGCACTGAAGCTTTCTTT. This codes for CSARQLLGGTEAFF.